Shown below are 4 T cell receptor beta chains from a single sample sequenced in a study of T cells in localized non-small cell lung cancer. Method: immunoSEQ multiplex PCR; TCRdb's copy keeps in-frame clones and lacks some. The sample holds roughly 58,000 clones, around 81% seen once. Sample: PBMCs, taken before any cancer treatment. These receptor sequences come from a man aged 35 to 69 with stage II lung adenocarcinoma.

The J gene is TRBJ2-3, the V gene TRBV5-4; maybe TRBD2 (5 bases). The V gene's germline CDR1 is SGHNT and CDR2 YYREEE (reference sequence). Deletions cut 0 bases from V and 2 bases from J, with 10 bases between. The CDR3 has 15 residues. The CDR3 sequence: CASSLERDHTDTQYF. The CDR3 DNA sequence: TGTGCCAGCAGCTTGGAACGGGATCACACAGATACGCAGTATTTT.

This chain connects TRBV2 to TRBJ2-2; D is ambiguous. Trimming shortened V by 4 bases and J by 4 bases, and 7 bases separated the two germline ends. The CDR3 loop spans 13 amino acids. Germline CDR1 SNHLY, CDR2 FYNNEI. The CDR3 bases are TGTGCCAGCAGTGGTAGTATCACCGGGGAGCTGTTTTTT. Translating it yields CASSGSITGELFF.

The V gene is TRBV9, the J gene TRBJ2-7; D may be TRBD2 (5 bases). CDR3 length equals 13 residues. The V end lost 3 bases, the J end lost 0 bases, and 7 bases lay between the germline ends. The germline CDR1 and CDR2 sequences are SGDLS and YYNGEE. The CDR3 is CASSAGNSYEQYF. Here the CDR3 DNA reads TGTGCCAGCAGCGCGGGGAACTCCTACGAGCAGTACTTC.

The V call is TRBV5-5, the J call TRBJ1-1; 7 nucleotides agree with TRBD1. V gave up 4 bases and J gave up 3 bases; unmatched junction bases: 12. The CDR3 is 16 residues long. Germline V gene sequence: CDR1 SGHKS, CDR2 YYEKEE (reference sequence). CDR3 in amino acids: CASSAGQPLAHTEAFF. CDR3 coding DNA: TGTGCCAGCAGCGCGGGACAGCCCCTGGCCCACACTGAAGCTTTCTTT.